This T cell receptor beta chain was observed in a study of OX40 agonist ivuxolimab in advanced cancers. About the study: Patients received intravenous ivuxolimab every 2 weeks at 0.01 to 10 mg/kg.

Profiled with immunoSEQ multiplex PCR; TCRdb holds only in-frame clones, not every one. This sample has approximately 49,000 clones, with approximately 80% found just once. There are 14 residues in the CDR3. CDR1 is LGHNA and CDR2 is YSLEER in the germline V gene. V lost 0 bases, J lost 10 bases, and 12 bases lay in between. The origin of this receptor is an adult with an advanced solid tumor such as melanoma, head and neck, liver or kidney cancer. The chain recombines TRBV4-3 with TRBJ1-4; D not resolved. The sample consisted of CD4+ or CD8+ T cells sorted from blood, taken in a trial of the OX40 agonist ivuxolimab. The CDR3 is CASSQEVANPKLFF. CDR3 nucleotide sequence: TGCGCCAGCAGCCAAGAGGTGGCGAACCCAAAACTGTTTTTT.